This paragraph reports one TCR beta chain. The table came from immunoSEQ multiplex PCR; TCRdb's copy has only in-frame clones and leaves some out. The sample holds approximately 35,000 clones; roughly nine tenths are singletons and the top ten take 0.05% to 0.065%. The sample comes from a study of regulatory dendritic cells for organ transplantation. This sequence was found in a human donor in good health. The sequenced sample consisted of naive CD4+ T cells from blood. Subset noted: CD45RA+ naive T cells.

The CDR3 DNA sequence: TGTGCCTCCAGGGGAGGGACTAGCGGTAACAATGAGCAGTTCTTC. It is translated as CASRGGTSGNNEQFF. The V gene is TRBV19, the J gene TRBJ2-1; 11 bases agree with TRBD2. J was trimmed by 5 bases and V by 11 bases; bases with no gene match: 11. CDR3 length: 15 residues. The germline V gene has CDR1 LNHDA and CDR2 SQIVND (reference sequence).